This T cell receptor (beta chain) was captured by sequencing in a study of T-cell memory formation after mild COVID-19. Study-wide results and caveats: Most CD4+ clones that shrank were in CM and EM, while CD8+ ones turned up in EMRA.

One entry per CDR3 protein, called by TCRdb with MiXCR from the 5' RACE reads. The sample yields fewer than 350,000 distinct CDR3 sequences, more than 15% seen once. This clonotype was seen only a few times. The antigen remains unidentified. V lost 4 bases, J lost 0 bases, and 12 bases lay in between. There are 15 residues in the CDR3. Germline CDR1 reads SGHTA; CDR2 reads FQGNSA. This sequence originates from a man younger than 30 who had mild COVID-19 (a few samples of this study predate the infection). Cell type and time point are not known. Sequenced material: PBMCs or a T cell subset sorted from them (not recorded which). The rearrangement joins TRBV7-2 to TRBJ2-5; D is tentatively TRBD1 or TRBD2 (5 bases each). In nucleotides, the CDR3 is TGTGCCAGCAGCTGGTGGGGGACGTACCAAGAGACCCAGTACTTC. Protein: CASSWWGTYQETQYF.